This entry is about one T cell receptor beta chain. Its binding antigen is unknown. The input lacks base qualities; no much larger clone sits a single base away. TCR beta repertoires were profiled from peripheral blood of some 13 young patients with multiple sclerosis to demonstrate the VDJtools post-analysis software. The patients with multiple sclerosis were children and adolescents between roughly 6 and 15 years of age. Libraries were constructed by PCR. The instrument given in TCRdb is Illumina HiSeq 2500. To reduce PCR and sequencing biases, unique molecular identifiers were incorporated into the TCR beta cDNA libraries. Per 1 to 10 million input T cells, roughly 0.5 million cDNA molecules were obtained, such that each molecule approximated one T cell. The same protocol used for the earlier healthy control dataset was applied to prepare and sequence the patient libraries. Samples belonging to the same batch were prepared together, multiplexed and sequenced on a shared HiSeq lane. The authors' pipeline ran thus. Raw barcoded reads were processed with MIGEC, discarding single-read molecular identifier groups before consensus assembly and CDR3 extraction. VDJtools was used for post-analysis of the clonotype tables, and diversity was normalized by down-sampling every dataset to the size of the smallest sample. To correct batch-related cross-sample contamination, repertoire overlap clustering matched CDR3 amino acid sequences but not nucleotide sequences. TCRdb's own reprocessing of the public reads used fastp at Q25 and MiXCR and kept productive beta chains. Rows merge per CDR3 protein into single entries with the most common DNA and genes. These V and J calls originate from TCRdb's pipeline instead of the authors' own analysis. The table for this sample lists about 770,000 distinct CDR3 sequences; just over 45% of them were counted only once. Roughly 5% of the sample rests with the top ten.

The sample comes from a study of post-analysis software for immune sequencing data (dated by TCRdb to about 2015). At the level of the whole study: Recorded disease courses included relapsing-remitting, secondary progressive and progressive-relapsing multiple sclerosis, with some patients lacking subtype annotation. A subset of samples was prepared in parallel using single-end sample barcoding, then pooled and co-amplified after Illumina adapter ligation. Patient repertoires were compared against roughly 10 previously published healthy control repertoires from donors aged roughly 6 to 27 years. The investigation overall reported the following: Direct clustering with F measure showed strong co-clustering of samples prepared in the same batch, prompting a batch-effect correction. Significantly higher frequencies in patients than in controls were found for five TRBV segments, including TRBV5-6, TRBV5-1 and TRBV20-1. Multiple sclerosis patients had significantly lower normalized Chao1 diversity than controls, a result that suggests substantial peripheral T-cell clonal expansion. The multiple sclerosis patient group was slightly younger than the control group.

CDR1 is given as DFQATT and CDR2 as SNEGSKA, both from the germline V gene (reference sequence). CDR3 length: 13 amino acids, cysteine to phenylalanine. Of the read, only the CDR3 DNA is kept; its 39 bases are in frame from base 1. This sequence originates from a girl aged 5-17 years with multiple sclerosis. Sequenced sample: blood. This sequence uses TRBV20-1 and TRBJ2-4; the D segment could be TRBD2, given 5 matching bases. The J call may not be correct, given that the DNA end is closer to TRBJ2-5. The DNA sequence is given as TGCAGTGCTCAAATCCTCGGGGAAGAGACCCAGTACTTC. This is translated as CSAQILGEETQYF.